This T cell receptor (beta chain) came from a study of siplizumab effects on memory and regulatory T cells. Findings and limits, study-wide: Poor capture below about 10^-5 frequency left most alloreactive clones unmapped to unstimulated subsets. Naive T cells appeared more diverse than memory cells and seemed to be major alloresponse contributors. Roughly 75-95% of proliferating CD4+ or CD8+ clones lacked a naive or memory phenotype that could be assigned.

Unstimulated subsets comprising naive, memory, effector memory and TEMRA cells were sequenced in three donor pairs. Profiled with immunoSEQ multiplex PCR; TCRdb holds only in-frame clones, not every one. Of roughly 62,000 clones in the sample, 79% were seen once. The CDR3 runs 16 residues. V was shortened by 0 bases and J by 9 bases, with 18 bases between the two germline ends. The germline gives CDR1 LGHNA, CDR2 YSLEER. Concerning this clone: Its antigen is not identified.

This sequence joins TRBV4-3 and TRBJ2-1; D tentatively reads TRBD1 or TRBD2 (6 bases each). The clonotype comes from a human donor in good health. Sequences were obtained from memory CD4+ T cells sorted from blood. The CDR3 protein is CASSQDPPGAGGEQFF. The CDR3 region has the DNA TGCGCCAGCAGCCAAGATCCCCCGGGGGCAGGTGGTGAGCAGTTCTTC.